This passage covers 6 T cell receptor beta chains from one sample sequenced in a study of T cells in Graves' hyperthyroidism and ophthalmopathy. TCR beta CDR3 regions were amplified from RNA transcripts. RT-PCR in the first round (using the HTBI primer set) targeted the TCR CDR3. One entry per CDR3 protein results from TCRdb running MiXCR on the multiplex PCR reads. The sample has approximately 520,000 distinct CDR3 sequences, approximately 25% seen once. Sample: blood. These receptors were taken from a woman under 40 with Graves' ophthalmopathy.

This clonotype was detected many times. The V call is TRBV7-3, the J call TRBJ2-5; the D is unclear. Trimming removed 0 bases from V and 1 base from J, with 9 bases in between. This CDR3 has 15 residues. Germline V lookup: CDR1 SGHTA, CDR2 FQGTGA. The CDR3, as DNA: TGTGCCAGCAGCTTAACGGGCAGCCTCCAAGAGACCCAGTACTTC. Protein sequence: CASSLTGSLQETQYF.

V gene TRBV14 combines with J gene TRBJ2-7; TRBD2 might be the D (5 bases). Germline values: CDR1 SGHDN, CDR2 FVKESK. This CDR3 comprises 12 residues. The V end was cut by 4 bases, the J end by 10 bases, with 14 bases between. The CDR3 DNA reads as TGTGCCAGCAGCCTCACTAGGTTCGATCAGTACTTC. As protein: CASSLTRFDQYF.

The rearrangement links TRBV20-1 to TRBJ2-2, with TRBD1 as a possible D gene (5 bases). The CDR3 is made up of 15 amino acids. Germline V CDR1 and CDR2: DFQATT, SNEGSKA (reference sequence). V shed 1 base and J shed 7 bases, with 16 bases lying between them. CDR3 protein: CSARGPGRVGGELFF. Written as DNA, the CDR3 is TGCAGTGCTAGAGGACCGGGCAGGGTTGGCGGGGAGCTGTTTTTT.

V gene TRBV6-5 combines with J gene TRBJ2-5; D is ambiguous. The germline V and J ends were trimmed by 0 bases and 6 bases, with 14 bases remaining between them. CDR1 MNHEY and CDR2 SVGAGI come from the germline V gene. The CDR3 extends over 15 amino acids. The CDR3 DNA sequence: TGTGCCAGCAGTTACTCTGCCAGGATCGGGCAGACCCAGTACTTC. It codes for CASSYSARIGQTQYF.

This clonotype was recorded many times. V usage is TRBV10-3 and J usage is TRBJ2-7; the match to TRBD1 covers 7 bases. The J segment lost 0 bases and the V segment lost 7 bases, leaving 6 bases of the junction unmatched. This CDR3 is built from 14 residues. Germline V gene sequence: CDR1 ENHRY, CDR2 SYGVKD. The CDR3 nucleotides read TGTGCCATCAACGACAGGGCCAGCTCCTACGAGCAGTACTTC. It translates to CAINDRASSYEQYF.

This clonotype was recorded many times. The chain combines TRBV6-2 or TRBV6-3 with TRBJ1-2; D is undetermined. Deletions cut 5 bases from V and 6 bases from J, with 25 bases between. Germline V gives CDR1 MNHEY, CDR2 SVGEGT. The CDR3 has 17 amino acids. This CDR3 reads CASSPPGRARRGDGYTF. In DNA form, the CDR3 reads TGTGCCAGCAGTCCCCCGGGGAGAGCACGACGTGGAGATGGCTACACCTTC.